This section outlines one T cell receptor (beta chain) sequence together with its context. This receptor's antigen is unknown. The record has no base qualities; no much larger clone is one base away. Each collaborating institution followed its own protocols to collect whole blood in K2EDTA tubes. Collaborator samples were shipped for TCRbeta analysis as frozen whole blood, isolated PBMCs, or DNA extracted from either sample type. This sample is drawn from a study of blood T cell repertoires in COVID-19 (TCRdb year 2020). Some background on the complete study: Samples from collaborators originated in the United States, Italy and Spain and spanned both the acute and convalescent phases of COVID-19. The material from the prospective study consisted of cDNA or gDNA derived from T cells, B-cell-depleted T cells, or PBMCs. The dataset comprised deeply sampled blood TCRbeta repertoires from subjects exposed to, actively infected with, or recovered from COVID-19. The repertoires were made available in a free public database intended to serve as a resource for research on the immune response to SARS-CoV-2. The samples were drawn from the first 160 participants of the ongoing ImmuneRACE study and from about 1,200 subjects provided by 6 global collaborators. The sample metadata nearly always contained a de-identified subject ID, COVID-19 status, age in years and sex. Where HLA class I and class II types were available, the types were taken from metadata supplied by the sample provider, not from assay-based typing. Overall study outcomes, separate from this receptor: How much clinical and demographic metadata was included differed by source and by participant, and the metadata was provided uncurated.

TCRbeta CDR3 regions were amplified from genomic DNA by means of the immunoSEQ Assay, a bias-controlled multiplex PCR. As for the original processing: The number of nucleated cells in each sample was estimated from the amplification of reference gene primers within the assay. To quantify the absolute abundance of each unique TCRbeta CDR3 rearrangement, sequence reads were collapsed and filtered. For each sample, productive Simpson clonality was calculated by taking the square root of Simpson's diversity index across productive rearrangements. The immuneACCESS repertoire file appears here via TCRdb, limited to in-frame rearrangements. These files lack a portion of the clones; in checked studies, under half of the deficit traces to unresolved V genes, and the cause of the others is not known. The V and J calls and clone size were taken over from that table, and D and trimming were inferred from the DNA. This sample holds roughly 120,000 clones; around 87% were observed only once. Around 7.7% of the sample goes to the ten largest clones.

V gives up 6 bases and J gives up 5 bases, and the segment between their germline ends measures 11 bases. For CDR1 and CDR2, the germline V gene (reference sequence) lists LGHDT and YNNKEL. Measured from the cysteine to the phenylalanine, the CDR3 is 12 residues long. Just CDR3 DNA is preserved here, 36 bases in frame from base 1. The rearrangement joined TRBV3-1 (or the pseudogene TRBV3-2) to TRBJ2-7; the D gene cannot be resolved reliably. Source material: peripheral blood. The TCR sequence derives from a human donor in a cohort sampled during active COVID-19. The CDR3 region reads CASSRARNEQYF. At the DNA level, the sequence is TGTGCCAGCAGTCGCGCCAGGAACGAGCAGTACTTC.